This T cell receptor beta chain was profiled in a study of blood T cell repertoires in COVID-19. Study summary: Both acute and convalescent COVID-19 samples were obtained from the United States, Italy and Spain. T cells, B-cell-depleted T cells, or PBMCs provided the cDNA or gDNA that served as material.

The CDR3 runs to 14 residues. The ends were cut back, 6 bases at V and 5 bases at J, with 15 bases in the middle. Per germline, CDR1 LGHDT and CDR2 YNNKEL (reference sequence). Study processing details: Amplification of reference gene primers provided the estimated nucleated cell counts. Profiling relied on immunoSEQ multiplex PCR, and the TCRdb table lists in-frame clones only, not all of them. The D gene and trimming were derived from the DNA, and the V and J assignments and clone size from that table. Of about 300,000 clones in the sample, around 90% are singletons; the top ten hold about 1.8%. Sequences were obtained from PBMCs or T cells enriched from blood (not recorded which). The sequence derives from a woman in her forties who had recovered from COVID-19. The chain links TRBV3-1 (or the pseudogene TRBV3-2) to TRBJ2-3; perhaps TRBD1 as D (6 bases). In DNA form, the CDR3 reads TGTGCCAGCAGTTTGGGGGCCCGGGGAGATACGCAGTATTTT. Amino acids: CASSLGARGDTQYF.